Below, 8 T cell receptor beta chains from the same sample are listed, as sequenced in a study of shared clonotypes between healthy human individuals. Sequenced by immunoSEQ multiplex PCR; TCRdb stores in-frame clones only, minus some. The repertoire has about 1 million clones, more than 60% of them found once; the top ten carry approximately 1.5%. The sample taken for sequencing was memory CD4+ T cells sorted from blood. This sample's subset: CD45RA-negative fraction. The receptor source for this set is a man aged 18 to 29 in good health.

V gene TRBV18 combines with J gene TRBJ1-1; 7 bases align to TRBD1. CDR1 is KGHSH and CDR2 is LQKENI in the germline V gene. The CDR3 is 15 residues long. Losses at the gene ends were 3 bases for V and 5 bases for J; bases not matched to a gene: 9. DNA of the CDR3: TGTGCCAGCTCACCTAGACAGGGTGTGGAGACTGAAGCTTTCTTT. It yields the protein CASSPRQGVETEAFF.

The V call is TRBV27, the J call TRBJ1-1, with D unresolved. CDR3 size: 13 residues. V lost 5 bases and J 6 bases, leaving 13 bases between the germline ends. The germline gives CDR1 MNHEY, CDR2 SMNVEV (reference sequence). CDR3 in amino acids: CASSPHNPPEAFF. In nucleotides, the CDR3 is TGTGCCAGCAGTCCCCACAATCCTCCTGAAGCTTTCTTT.

The chain employs TRBV5-6 and TRBJ2-1, with 13 bases lining up with TRBD2. Germline V gene sequence: CDR1 SGHDT, CDR2 YYEEEE. J was trimmed by 9 bases and V by 6 bases; bases with no gene match: 12. CDR3 size: 16 residues. This CDR3 is CASIFLGLAGSGEQFF. CDR3 DNA sequence: TGTGCCAGCATCTTTTTGGGACTAGCGGGATCTGGTGAGCAGTTCTTC.

This chain uses TRBV10-3 with TRBJ1-3, with 8 bases lining up with TRBD1. There are 15 residues in the CDR3. Unmatched junction bases numbered 2, after V lost 4 bases and J lost 0 bases. Germline CDR1 is ENHRY and CDR2 is SYGVKD. This CDR3 is CAISAGQASGNTIYF. CDR3 bases: TGTGCCATCAGTGCGGGACAGGCCTCTGGAAACACCATATATTTT.

This chain links TRBV7-2 with TRBJ2-7; 10 bases fit TRBD2. J was trimmed by 3 bases and V by 0 bases; bases with no gene match: 2. The CDR3 runs to 15 residues. Germline V gene sequence: CDR1 SGHTA, CDR2 FQGNSA. CDR3 amino acids: CASSLALAGYYEQYF. The DNA for the CDR3 is TGTGCCAGCAGCTTAGCACTAGCGGGATACTACGAGCAGTACTTC.

V gene TRBV19 combines with J gene TRBJ1-5; D call uncertain. V dropped 3 bases and J dropped 0 bases, with 9 bases sitting between them. Per germline, CDR1 LNHDA and CDR2 SQIVND (reference sequence). The CDR3 is made up of 15 amino acids. The CDR3: CASSILQNSNQPQHF. The DNA of the CDR3 is TGTGCCAGTAGTATCTTGCAGAATAGCAATCAGCCCCAGCATTTT.

The chain links TRBV11-2 to TRBJ1-2, with D maybe TRBD1 (5 bases). Trimming removed 5 bases from V and 2 bases from J, with 18 bases in between. CDR1 is SGHAT, CDR2 FQNNGV, per germline. The CDR3 is 16 amino acids. The CDR3 DNA reads as TGTGCCAGCAGCCCCCTTATTGGGCAGGGAAACTATGGCTACACCTTC. It yields the protein CASSPLIGQGNYGYTF.

The gene calls are TRBV19 and TRBJ1-3; a weak D match, TRBD1 (5 bases). V was shortened by 7 bases and J by 2 bases, with 9 bases between the two germline ends. CDR1 and CDR2 from the germline V gene are LNHDA and SQIVND (reference sequence). The CDR3 contains 13 residues. The CDR3 is CASTQGPGNTIYF. Written as DNA, the CDR3 is TGTGCCAGTACCCAGGGTCCTGGAAACACCATATATTTT.